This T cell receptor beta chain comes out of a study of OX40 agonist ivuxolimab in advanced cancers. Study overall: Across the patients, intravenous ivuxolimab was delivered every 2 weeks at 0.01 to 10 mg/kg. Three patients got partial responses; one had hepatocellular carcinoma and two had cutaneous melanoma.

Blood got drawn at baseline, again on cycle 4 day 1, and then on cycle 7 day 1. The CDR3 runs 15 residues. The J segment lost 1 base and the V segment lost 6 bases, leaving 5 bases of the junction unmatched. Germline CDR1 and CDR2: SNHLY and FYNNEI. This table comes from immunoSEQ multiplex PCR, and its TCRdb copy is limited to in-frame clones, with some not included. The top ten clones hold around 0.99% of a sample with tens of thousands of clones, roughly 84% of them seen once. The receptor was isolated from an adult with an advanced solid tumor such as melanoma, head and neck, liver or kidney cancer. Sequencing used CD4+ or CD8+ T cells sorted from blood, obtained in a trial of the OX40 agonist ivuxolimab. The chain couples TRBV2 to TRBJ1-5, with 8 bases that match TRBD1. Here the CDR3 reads CASREQGGSNQPQHF. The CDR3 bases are TGTGCCAGCAGGGAACAGGGGGGGAGCAATCAGCCCCAGCATTTT. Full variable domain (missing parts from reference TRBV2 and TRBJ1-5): EPEVTQTPSHQVTQMGQEVILRCVPISNHLYFYWYRQILGQKVEFLVSFYNNEISEKSEIFDDQFSVERPDGSNFTLKIRSTKLEDSAMYFCASREQGGSNQPQHFGDGTRLSIL.